This T cell receptor beta chain was documented in a study of regulatory T cells in long-lasting Graves disease. Study observations and caveats: Favored usage of TRBV28, TRBJ1-2 and TRBJ2-5 was recorded in persistent disease.

A remark on this clonotype: Antigen: not known.

HTBI primers from iRepertoire and Arm-PCR of CDR3 regions yielded the TCR beta libraries. One entry per CDR3 protein results from TCRdb running MiXCR on the multiplex PCR reads. The sample shows just over 600,000 distinct CDR3 sequences, around 17% of them seen only once. Time point in this sample: newly diagnosed GD, antithyroid drugs for less than 3 months. Isolated PBMC RNA provided the starting material for the TCR library. Trimming at V came to 5 bases and at J to 1 base, leaving 10 bases not matched to a gene. The germline CDR1 and CDR2 sequences are SEHNR and FQNEAQ (reference sequence). This CDR3 comprises 16 residues. A further study also used this sample, focusing on T cells in Graves' hyperthyroidism and ophthalmopathy. That study reports: First-round RT-PCR of the TCR CDR3 relied on the HTBI primer set. The majority of expanded thyroid clonotypes above 0.001 also appeared in blood.

This sample comprised peripheral blood mononuclear cells (PBMCs), obtained at new diagnosis, from a patient treated with antithyroid drugs. The clonotype originates from a woman in her twenties or thirties with Graves disease. The chain links TRBV7-9 to TRBJ2-5; 7 positions match TRBD2. The CDR3 coding sequence is TGTGCCAGCAGCCCACCGGAAGGGAGGGCCCAAGAGACCCAGTACTTC. Protein sequence: CASSPPEGRAQETQYF.